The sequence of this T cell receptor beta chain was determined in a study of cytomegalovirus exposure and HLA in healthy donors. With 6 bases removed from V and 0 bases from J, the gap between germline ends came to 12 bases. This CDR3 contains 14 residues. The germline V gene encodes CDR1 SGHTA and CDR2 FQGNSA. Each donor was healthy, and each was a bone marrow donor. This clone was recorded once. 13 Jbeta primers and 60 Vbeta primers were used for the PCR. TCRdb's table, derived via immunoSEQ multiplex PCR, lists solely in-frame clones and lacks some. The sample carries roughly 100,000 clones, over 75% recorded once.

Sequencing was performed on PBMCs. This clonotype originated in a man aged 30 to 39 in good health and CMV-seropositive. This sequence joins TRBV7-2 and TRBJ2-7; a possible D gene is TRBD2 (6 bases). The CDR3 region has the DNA TGTGCCAGCAGTCCACGGGGGACCTCCTACGAGCAGTACTTC. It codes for CASSPRGTSYEQYF.